This T cell receptor beta chain was retrieved from a study of T cells in tuberculosis. Tuberculin skin test and IGRA determined adolescents' latent tuberculosis status at entry. The assay was immunoSEQ multiplex PCR, and TCRdb's table has in-frame clones only and misses some. The sample lists about 31,000 clones, under 98% occurring once. Study observations and caveats: Smaller alpha distances in active tuberculosis partly reflected shorter CDR3-alpha lengths.

The CDR3 is made up of 17 amino acids. V was trimmed by 4 bases and J by 1 base, leaving 17 bases between them. The V gene's germline CDR1 is MGHDK and CDR2 SYGVNS. A single count supports this clone. The antigen is unknown. The clonotype comes from a donor aged 5-35 years with latent tuberculosis or without tuberculosis infection. The V call is TRBV25-1, the J call TRBJ2-1, with a possible D match to TRBD2 (6 bases). Sequencing was performed on PBMCs. In DNA form, the CDR3 reads TGTGCCAGCAGTGCTACTATGGTAGCGGATTCCTACAATGAGCAGTTCTTC. It is translated as CASSATMVADSYNEQFF.